The following is a TCR beta chain sequence with its context. These data belong to a study of early T cells in non-severe SARS-CoV-2 infection. Molecules of cDNA were individually given unique molecular identifiers that were attached to them. TCRdb re-derived calls from the 5' RACE reads in MiXCR, one entry per CDR3 protein. The sample has fewer than 40,000 distinct CDR3 sequences, about 6.2% seen once. The CDR3 loop spans 12 amino acids. CDR1 SGHKS and CDR2 YYEKEE come from the germline V gene (reference sequence). V lost 1 base, J lost 5 bases, and 4 bases lay in between. Sequencing was performed on whole blood. The rearrangement uses TRBV5-5 and TRBJ1-5; D unclear. The source is an adult who was a healthcare worker with PCR-confirmed SARS-CoV-2 infection or an uninfected control (not recorded which). The CDR3 DNA sequence: TGTGCCAGCAGCTTGAGTGATCAGCCCCAGCATTTT. Its protein is CASSLSDQPQHF. Using reference TRBV5-5 and TRBJ1-5 for the parts outside the CDR3, the full variable domain is DAGVTQSPTHLIKTRGQQVTLRCSPISGHKSVSWYQQVLGQGPQFIFQYYEKEERGRGNFPDRFSARQFPNYSSELNVNALLLGDSALYLCASSLSDQPQHFGDGTRLSIL.